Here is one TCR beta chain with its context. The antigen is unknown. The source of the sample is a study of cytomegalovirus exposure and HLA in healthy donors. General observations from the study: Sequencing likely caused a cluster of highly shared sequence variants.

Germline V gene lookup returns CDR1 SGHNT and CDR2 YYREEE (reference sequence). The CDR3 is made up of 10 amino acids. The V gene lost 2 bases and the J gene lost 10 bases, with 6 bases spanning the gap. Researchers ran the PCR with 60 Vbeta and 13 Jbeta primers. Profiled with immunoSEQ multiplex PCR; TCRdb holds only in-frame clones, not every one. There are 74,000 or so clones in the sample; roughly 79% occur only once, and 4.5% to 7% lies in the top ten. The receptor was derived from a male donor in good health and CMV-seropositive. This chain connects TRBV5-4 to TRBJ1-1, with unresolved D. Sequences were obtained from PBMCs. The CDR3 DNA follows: TGTGCCAGCAGCTTCACAGTAGCTTTCTTT. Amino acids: CASSFTVAFF. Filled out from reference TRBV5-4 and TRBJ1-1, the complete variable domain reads ETGVTQSPTHLIKTRGQQVTLRCSSQSGHNTVSWYQQALGQGPQFIFQYYREEENGRGNFPPRFSGLQFPNYSSELNVNALELDDSALYLCASSFTVAFFGQGTRLTVV.